The source of this T cell receptor (beta chain) is a study of esophageal squamous cell carcinoma under preoperative chemotherapy. This clonotype was seen only a few times. Time point described: after preoperative PTX-NDP chemotherapy. The CDR3 is 15 residues long. In germline, CDR1 is SGHDN, CDR2 FVKESK. TCRdb passed the PCR reads through MiXCR, listing each CDR3 protein once. The sample lists 34,000 or so distinct CDR3 sequences; approximately 55% were seen once. This specimen was acquired from a patient given preoperative chemotherapy. The chain recombines TRBV14 with TRBJ2-5; D is ambiguous. The DNA end is more similar to TRBJ2-7, so the J call may be wrong. The sequence was collected from a human donor with esophageal squamous cell carcinoma. The donor label of this sample is uncertain. CDR3 in amino acids: CASSQDPGFSYEQYF. The CDR3 DNA sequence: TGTGCCAGCAGCCAAGATCCGGGCTTCTCCTACGAGCAGTACTTC.